This is a list of T cell receptor beta chains from one sample in a study of T cell repertoires in cytomegalovirus infection. TCRdb re-called the reads with MiXCR, one entry per CDR3 protein. The table lists 200,000 or so distinct CDR3 sequences, 28% of them singletons. The material sequenced was PBMCs. The origin of the receptors is a human donor in good health (CMV status not recorded). Some clones in this sample may be carry-over from other donors' samples. Each CDR3 is given with its conserved first and last residue. The D gene is left open where the match is weak. The size field is filled for only some rows; it gives once, few, many or a size class.

>TRBD1|.|TRBJ2-2|TRBV7-2
TGTGCCAGCAGCTTCAGGACAGGGACGACCGGGGAGCTGTTTTTT
CASSFRTGTTGELFF
>TRBD2|.|TRBJ2-7|TRBV7-2
TGTGCCAGCAGCTTAGCCTGGGGGGGGTCTTTCTACGAGCAGTACTTC
CASSLAWGGSFYEQYF
>.|few|TRBJ1-1|TRBV11-2
TGTGCCAGCAGCTTAGATCGGACGGACACTGAAGCTTTCTTT
CASSLDRTDTEAFF
>.|few|TRBJ2-6|TRBV6-1
TGTGCCAGCAAGGTCTCTGGGGCCAACGTCCTGACTTTC
CASKVSGANVLTF
>.|.|TRBJ1-5|TRBV6-2/TRBV6-3
TGTGCCAGCAGTTTACCCCCGGGCCTCCCGCCCCATAAAGGGAGTCAGCCCCAGCATTTT
CASSLPPGLPPHKGSQPQHF
>.|.|TRBJ2-7|TRBV2
TGTGCCAGCAGTGAAGGGGTTATCGCCTACGAGCAGTACTTC
CASSEGVIAYEQYF
>.|many|TRBJ2-6|TRBV7-2
TGTGCCAGCAGCTTAGGGATCTCTGGGGCCAACGTCCTGACTTTC
CASSLGISGANVLTF
>TRBD1|few|TRBJ2-7|TRBV6-1
TGTGCCAGCAGTGAAGCGGGACAGCCAAGCTCCTACGAGCAGTACTTC
CASSEAGQPSSYEQYF
>.|once|TRBJ2-3|TRBV29-1
TGCAGCGTTGGGTCGGAGGGTACGCAGTATTTT
CSVGSEGTQYF
>TRBD1|.|TRBJ2-1|TRBV6-2/TRBV6-3
TGTGCCAGCAGTCCGACAGGGGATTCCTACAATGAGCAGTTCTTC
CASSPTGDSYNEQFF